This T cell receptor (beta chain) was captured in a study of regulatory T cells in long-lasting Graves disease. General observations from the study: TCR diversity was lower in persistent Graves' patients than in newly diagnosed ones. Gene preferences differed: TRBV28, TRBJ1-2, TRBJ2-5 in persistent cases.

Trimming stripped 8 bases from V and 4 bases from J, with 21 bases between. This CDR3 is 15 amino acids long. Germline loops: CDR1 SEHNR, CDR2 FQNEAQ (reference sequence). Described time point: persistent/refractory GD, antithyroid drugs over 5 years with positive TRAb. After RNA was extracted from PBMCs, the TCR library was made from it. In each case, Graves' disease was diagnosed per American Thyroid Association guidelines. TCR beta libraries were built with iRepertoire HTBI primers and Arm-PCR of CDR3 regions. TCRdb re-analysed the multiplex PCR reads in MiXCR, keeping a single row per CDR3 protein. The sample lists fewer than 450,000 distinct CDR3 sequences, less than 25% occurring once. There are a few counts of this clonotype. Its antigen remains unknown.

The V and J genes are TRBV7-9 and TRBJ2-7, with unresolved D. The source was peripheral blood mononuclear cells (PBMCs), collected when the disease was refractory, from a patient treated with antithyroid drugs. The clonotype comes from a female donor with Graves disease. CDR3 residues: CASSSGDDRVYEQYF. CDR3 sequence (DNA): TGTGCCAGCTCCTCGGGTGACGACCGTGTTTACGAGCAGTACTTC.